This T cell receptor beta chain was profiled in a study of cytomegalovirus exposure and HLA in healthy donors. Germline trimming cut 0 bases from V and 8 bases from J; bases unmatched to any gene: 12. There are 17 residues in the CDR3. Per the germline V gene, CDR1 is SGHNT and CDR2 is YYREEE (reference sequence). The study's findings and limits: Later analysis demonstrated an association between a missense DCLRE1C variant and TCR beta V- and J-gene trimming. The presence/absence work took it that sequencing depth was about the same across donors.

The primer mix had 60 Vbeta and 13 Jbeta primers. TCRdb's copy holds only in-frame clones and misses some; the assay was immunoSEQ multiplex PCR. The repertoire consists of 150,000 or so clones, with around 68% occurring once and the leading ten covering 2.1%. As concerns this clone: Its cognate antigen is unknown.

The chain links TRBV5-4 to TRBJ2-1; 9 positions agree with TRBD2. The source material was PBMCs. This TCR came from a man between 25 and 39 years old in good health and CMV-seronegative. The CDR3 nucleotides are TGTGCCAGCAGCTTGGGGCTAGCGGGGACCTCGATGGATGAGCAGTTCTTC. Its protein product is CASSLGLAGTSMDEQFF.